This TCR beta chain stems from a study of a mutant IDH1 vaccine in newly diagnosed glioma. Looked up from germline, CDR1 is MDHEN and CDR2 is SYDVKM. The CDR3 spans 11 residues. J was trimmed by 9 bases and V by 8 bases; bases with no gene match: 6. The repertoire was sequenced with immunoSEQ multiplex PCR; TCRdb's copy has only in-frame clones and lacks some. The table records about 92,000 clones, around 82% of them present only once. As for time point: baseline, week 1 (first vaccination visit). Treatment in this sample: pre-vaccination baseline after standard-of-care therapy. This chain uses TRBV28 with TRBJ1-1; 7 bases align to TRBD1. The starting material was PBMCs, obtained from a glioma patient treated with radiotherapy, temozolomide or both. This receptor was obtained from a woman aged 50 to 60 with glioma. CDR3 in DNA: TGTGCCAGCTTAGACAGGGCGCAAGCTTTCTTT. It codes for CASLDRAQAFF.